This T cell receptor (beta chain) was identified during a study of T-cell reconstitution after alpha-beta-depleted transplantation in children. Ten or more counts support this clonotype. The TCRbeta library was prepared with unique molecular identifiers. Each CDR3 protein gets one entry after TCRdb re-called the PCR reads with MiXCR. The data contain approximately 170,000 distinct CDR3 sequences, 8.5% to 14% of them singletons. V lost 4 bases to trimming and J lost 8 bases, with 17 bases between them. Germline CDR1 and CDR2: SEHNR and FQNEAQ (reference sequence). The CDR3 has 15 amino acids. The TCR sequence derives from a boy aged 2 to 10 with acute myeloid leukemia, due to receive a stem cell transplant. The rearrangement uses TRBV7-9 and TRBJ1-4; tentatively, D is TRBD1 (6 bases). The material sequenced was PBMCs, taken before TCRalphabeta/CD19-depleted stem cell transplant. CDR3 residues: CASSSHTGPDEKLFF. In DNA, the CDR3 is TGTGCCAGCAGCTCACATACAGGGCCGGACGAAAAACTGTTTTTT.